Included here is one T cell receptor beta chain sequence, with context. The antigen is not known. This entry comes from a study of cytomegalovirus exposure and HLA in healthy donors. At the level of the study: A preliminary data release comprised tens of millions of unique TCRs obtained from HLA-typed donors. General study points: Later analysis associated a missense DCLRE1C variant with TCR beta V- and J-gene trimming.

With 60 Vbeta and 13 Jbeta primers, the PCR was carried out. Assay used: immunoSEQ multiplex PCR; TCRdb lists only in-frame clones, some missing. In the table there are approximately 160,000 clones, roughly 84% of which are singletons. With V trimmed by 10 bases and J by 7 bases, 15 bases remained unmatched. Germline V gene data show CDR1 as ENHRY and CDR2 as SYGVKD. The CDR3 covers 16 residues. The chain is built from TRBV10-3 and TRBJ1-5; 11 bases align to TRBD1. Specimen: PBMCs. The receptor was isolated from a boy aged 2 to 10 in good health and CMV-seronegative. CDR3 nucleotide sequence: TGTGCCACTTATCCCGGGACAGGGGGAGTTGAGCAGCCCCAGCATTTT. This encodes CATYPGTGGVEQPQHF.